The rows below give T cell receptor beta chains drawn from one sample of a study of T cells in tuberculosis. Clones were sequenced by immunoSEQ multiplex PCR, and TCRdb holds only the in-frame ones, with some missing. Among approximately 88,000 clones listed, roughly 93% were seen once. Material for sequencing was CD1b-GMM tetramer-negative cells sorted from PBMCs. Source of these receptors: an adult woman with latent tuberculosis. Each CDR3 is given with its conserved first and last residue. D genes are given only for firm matches. Where a row states a size, it is once, few, many or the class of an expanded clone; other rows omit it.

J	D	V	size	CDR3	DNA
TRBJ2-1	TRBD2	TRBV7-2	once	CASSTLAGGRSQQFF	TGTGCCAGCAGCACCTTAGCGGGGGGGCGGTCGCAGCAGTTCTTC
TRBJ1-1	TRBD1	TRBV19	.	CASRNRGEAFF	TGTGCCAGTAGAAACAGGGGTGAAGCTTTCTTT
TRBJ1-5	.	TRBV5-6	.	CASSAHRDRWQPQHF	TGTGCCAGCAGCGCCCACAGGGATCGCTGGCAGCCCCAGCATTTT
TRBJ1-6	.	TRBV2	.	CASSEDISPLHF	TGTGCCAGCAGTGAAGACATTTCACCCCTCCACTTT
TRBJ1-2	TRBD1	TRBV19	.	CASSVHRDRENYGYTF	TGTGCCAGTAGTGTCCACCGGGACAGGGAAAACTATGGCTACACCTTC
TRBJ2-5	.	TRBV7-8	few	CASSLDSGRGETQYF	TGTGCCAGCAGCTTAGACAGCGGGCGGGGAGAGACCCAGTACTTC
TRBJ2-2	.	TRBV15	.	CATSRDVAGELFF	TGTGCCACCAGCAGAGATGTAGCCGGGGAGCTGTTTTTT
TRBJ1-2	.	TRBV11-2	few	CASSLEGGSSNYGYTF	TGTGCCAGCAGCTTAGAGGGGGGTAGTTCTAACTATGGCTACACCTTC
TRBJ2-1	.	TRBV6-1	.	CASTRGYNEQFF	TGTGCCAGCACCCGCGGATACAATGAGCAGTTCTTC
TRBJ2-1	.	TRBV7-2	.	CASSPGHEQFF	TGTGCCAGCAGCCCAGGCCATGAGCAGTTCTTC
TRBJ2-2	.	TRBV5-1	once	CASSLARRGEGTGELFF	TGCGCCAGCAGCTTGGCCAGGAGGGGCGAGGGCACCGGGGAGCTGTTTTTT
TRBJ1-4	.	TRBV5-1	.	CASSLGVTWREKLFF	TGCGCCAGCAGCTTGGGAGTTACCTGGCGGGAAAAACTGTTTTTT
TRBJ1-5	.	TRBV5-1	.	CASSLGGGSNQPQHF	TGCGCCAGCAGCTTGGGAGGCGGGAGCAATCAGCCCCAGCATTTT
TRBJ2-3	.	TRBV7-9	once	CASSLDTSTDTQYF	TGTGCCAGCAGCTTGGACACCAGCACAGATACGCAGTATTTT
TRBJ2-7	TRBD2	TRBV13	.	CASRTAGTSREQYF	TGTGCCAGCAGGACCGCCGGGACTAGCAGGGAGCAGTACTTC
TRBJ1-6	TRBD1	TRBV23-1	.	CASSHIQGEHNSPLHF	TGCGCCAGCAGTCACATACAGGGGGAGCATAATTCACCCCTCCACTTT